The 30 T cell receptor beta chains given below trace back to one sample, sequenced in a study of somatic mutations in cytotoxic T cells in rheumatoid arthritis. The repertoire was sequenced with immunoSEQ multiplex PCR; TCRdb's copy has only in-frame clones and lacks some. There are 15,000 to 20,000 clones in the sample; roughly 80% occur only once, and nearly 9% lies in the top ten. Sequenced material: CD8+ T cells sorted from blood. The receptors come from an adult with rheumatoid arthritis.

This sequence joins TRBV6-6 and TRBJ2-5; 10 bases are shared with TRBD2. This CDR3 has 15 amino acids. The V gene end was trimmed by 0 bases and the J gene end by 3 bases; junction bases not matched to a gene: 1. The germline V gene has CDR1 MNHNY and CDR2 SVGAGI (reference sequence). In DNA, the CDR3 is TGTGCCAGCAGTTACTCCCTAGCGGGAGAAGAGACCCAGTACTTC. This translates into CASSYSLAGEETQYF.

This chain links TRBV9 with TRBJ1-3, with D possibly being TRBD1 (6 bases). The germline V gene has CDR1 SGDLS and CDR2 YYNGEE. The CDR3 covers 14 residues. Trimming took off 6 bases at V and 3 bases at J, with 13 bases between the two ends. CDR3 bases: TGTGCCAGCAAGGGGGGGGGCTTTGGAAACACCATATATTTT. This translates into CASKGGGFGNTIYF.

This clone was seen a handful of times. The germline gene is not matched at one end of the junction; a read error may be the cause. CDR3 nucleotide sequence: TGTGCCAGCCAAATAACAGCCGCCTACGAGCAGTATTTC. It codes for CASQITAAYEQYF. The V call is TRBV7-9, the J call TRBJ2-7; unclear D gene. The CDR3 sequence is 13 residues long. Looked up from germline, CDR1 is SEHNR and CDR2 is FQNEAQ (reference sequence).

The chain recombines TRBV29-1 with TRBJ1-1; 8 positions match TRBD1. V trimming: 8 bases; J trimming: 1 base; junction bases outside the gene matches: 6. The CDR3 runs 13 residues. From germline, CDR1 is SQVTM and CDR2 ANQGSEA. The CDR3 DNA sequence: TGCAGCACCCGGACAGGGAGGAACACTGAAGCTTTCTTT. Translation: CSTRTGRNTEAFF.

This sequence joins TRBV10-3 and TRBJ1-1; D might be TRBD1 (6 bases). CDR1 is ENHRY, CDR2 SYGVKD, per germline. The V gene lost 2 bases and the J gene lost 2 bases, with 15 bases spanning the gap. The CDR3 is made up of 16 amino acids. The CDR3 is CAISEGSGTTNTEAFF. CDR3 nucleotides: TGTGCCATCAGTGAGGGCTCTGGGACAACAAACACTGAAGCTTTCTTT.

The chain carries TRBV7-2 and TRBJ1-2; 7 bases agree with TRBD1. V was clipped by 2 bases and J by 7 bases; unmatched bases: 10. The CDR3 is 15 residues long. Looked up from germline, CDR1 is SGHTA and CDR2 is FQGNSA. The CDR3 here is CASSLSSTGTGGYTF. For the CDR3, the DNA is TGTGCCAGCAGCTTATCCTCGACAGGGACGGGTGGCTACACCTTC. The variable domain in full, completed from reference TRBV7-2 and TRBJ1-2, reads GAGVSQSPSNKVTEKGKDVELRCDPISGHTALYWYRQSLGQGLEFLIYFQGNSAPDKSGLPSDRFSAERTGGSVSTLTIQRTQQEDSAVYLCASSLSSTGTGGYTFGSGTRLTVV.

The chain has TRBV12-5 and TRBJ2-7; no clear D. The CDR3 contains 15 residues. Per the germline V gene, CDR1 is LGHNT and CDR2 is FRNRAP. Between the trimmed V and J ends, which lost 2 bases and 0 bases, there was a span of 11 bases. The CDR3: CASGLLAADSYEQYF. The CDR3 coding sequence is TGTGCTAGTGGTTTGTTGGCAGCAGACTCCTACGAGCAGTACTTC. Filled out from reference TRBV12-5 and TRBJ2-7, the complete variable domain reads DARVTQTPRHKVTEMGQEVTMRCQPILGHNTVFWYRQTMMQGLELLAYFRNRAPLDDSGMPKDRFSAEMPDATLATLKIQPSEPRDSAVYFCASGLLAADSYEQYFGPGTRLTVT.

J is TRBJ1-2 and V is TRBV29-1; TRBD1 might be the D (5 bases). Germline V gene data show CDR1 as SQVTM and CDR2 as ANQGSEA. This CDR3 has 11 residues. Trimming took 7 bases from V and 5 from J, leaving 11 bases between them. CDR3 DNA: TGCAGCGGTGTGACAGTTTATGGCTACACCTTC. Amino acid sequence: CSGVTVYGYTF.

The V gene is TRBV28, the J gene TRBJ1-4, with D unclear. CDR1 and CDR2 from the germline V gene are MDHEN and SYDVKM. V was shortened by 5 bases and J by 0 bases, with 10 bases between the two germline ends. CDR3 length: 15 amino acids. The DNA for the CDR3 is TGTGCCAGCAGTGGCGTCCGTGCAACTAATGAAAAACTGTTTTTT. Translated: CASSGVRATNEKLFF.

CDR3 in DNA: TGCAGCGTTGAAGGGGATCGGGTTCTCGTCACTGGAAACACCATATATTTT. Protein product: CSVEGDRVLVTGNTIYF. The chain couples TRBV29-1 to TRBJ1-3; D remains unclear. CDR3 length: 17 amino acids. V was shortened by 1 base and J by 2 bases, with 18 bases between the two germline ends. Germline V gives CDR1 SQVTM, CDR2 ANQGSEA.

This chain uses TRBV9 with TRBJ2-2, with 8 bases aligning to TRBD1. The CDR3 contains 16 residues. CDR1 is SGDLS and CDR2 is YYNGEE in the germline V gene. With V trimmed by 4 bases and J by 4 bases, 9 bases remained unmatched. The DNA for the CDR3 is TGTGCCAGCAGCCCACGTCGGACAGGGAGCACCGGGGAGCTGTTTTTT. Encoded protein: CASSPRRTGSTGELFF.

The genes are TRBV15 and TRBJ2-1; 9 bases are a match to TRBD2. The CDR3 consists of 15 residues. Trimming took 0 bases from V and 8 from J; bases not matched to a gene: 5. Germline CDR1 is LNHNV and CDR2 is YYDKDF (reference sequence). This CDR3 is CATSRDGGGADEQFF. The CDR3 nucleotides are TGTGCCACCAGCAGAGATGGCGGGGGGGCAGATGAGCAGTTCTTC.

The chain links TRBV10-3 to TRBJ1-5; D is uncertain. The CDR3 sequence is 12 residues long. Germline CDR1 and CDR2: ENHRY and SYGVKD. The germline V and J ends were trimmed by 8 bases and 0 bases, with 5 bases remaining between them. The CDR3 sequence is CAIGPSNQPQHF. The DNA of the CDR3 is TGTGCCATCGGCCCTAGCAATCAGCCCCAGCATTTT.

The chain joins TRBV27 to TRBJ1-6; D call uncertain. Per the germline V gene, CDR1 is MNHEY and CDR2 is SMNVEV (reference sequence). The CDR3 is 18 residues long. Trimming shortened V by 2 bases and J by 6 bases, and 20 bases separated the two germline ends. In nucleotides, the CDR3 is TGTGCCAGCAGTTTAGATTCACCTGACCAACCAACTAATTCACCCCTCCACTTT. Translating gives CASSLDSPDQPTNSPLHF.

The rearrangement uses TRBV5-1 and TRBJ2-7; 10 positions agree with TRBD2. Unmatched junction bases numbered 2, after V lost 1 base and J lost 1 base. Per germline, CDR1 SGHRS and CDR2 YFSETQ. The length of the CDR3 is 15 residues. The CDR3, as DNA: TGCGCCAGCAGCTTGACTAGCGGGGCGTCCTACGAGCAGTACTTC. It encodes CASSLTSGASYEQYF.

CDR3 sequence reads: CASSLVVAGLEVDEQFF. The CDR3 DNA reads as TGTGCCAGCAGCTTGGTAGTCGCCGGACTAGAGGTGGATGAGCAGTTCTTC. This chain links TRBV5-6 with TRBJ2-1; the match to TRBD2 covers 7 bases. The V segment lost 0 bases and the J segment 8 bases; nucleotides outside the gene matches: 14. Germline V lookup: CDR1 SGHDT, CDR2 YYEEEE. CDR3 size: 17 residues.

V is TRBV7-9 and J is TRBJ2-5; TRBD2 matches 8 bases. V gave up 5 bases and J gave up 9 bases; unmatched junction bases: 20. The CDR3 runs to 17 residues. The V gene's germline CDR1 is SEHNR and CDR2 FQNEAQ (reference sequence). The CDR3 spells CASSPIGGSGGAVAQYF. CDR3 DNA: TGTGCCAGCAGCCCTATTGGAGGCAGCGGGGGTGCGGTGGCCCAGTACTTC.

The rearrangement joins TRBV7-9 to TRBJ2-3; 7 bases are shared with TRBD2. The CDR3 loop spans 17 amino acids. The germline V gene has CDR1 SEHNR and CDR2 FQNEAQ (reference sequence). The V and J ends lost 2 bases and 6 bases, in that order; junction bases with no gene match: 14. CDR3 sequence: CASSLRPSGPPADTQYF. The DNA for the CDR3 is TGTGCCAGCAGCTTACGGCCTAGCGGTCCCCCCGCGGATACGCAGTATTTT. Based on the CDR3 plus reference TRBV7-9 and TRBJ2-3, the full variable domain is DTGVSQNPRHKITKRGQNVTFRCDPISEHNRLYWYRQTLGQGPEFLTYFQNEAQLEKSRLLSDRFSAERPKGSFSTLEIQRTEQGDSAMYLCASSLRPSGPPADTQYFGPGTRLTVL.

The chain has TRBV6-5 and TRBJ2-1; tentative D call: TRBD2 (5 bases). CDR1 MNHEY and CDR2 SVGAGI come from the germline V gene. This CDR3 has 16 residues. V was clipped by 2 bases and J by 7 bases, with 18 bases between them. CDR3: CASSYVAGIFGNEQFF. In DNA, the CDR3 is TGTGCCAGCAGTTACGTAGCCGGGATCTTCGGTAATGAGCAGTTCTTC.

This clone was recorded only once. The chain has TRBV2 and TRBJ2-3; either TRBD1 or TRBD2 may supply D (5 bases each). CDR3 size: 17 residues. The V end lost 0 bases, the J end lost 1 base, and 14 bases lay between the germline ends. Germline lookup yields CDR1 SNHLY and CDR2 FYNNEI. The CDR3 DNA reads TGTGCCAGCAGTGAAGCGCTTCCCGGGGCGGGCACAGATACGCAGTATTTT. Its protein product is CASSEALPGAGTDTQYF. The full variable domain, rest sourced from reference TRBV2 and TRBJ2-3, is EPEVTQTPSHQVTQMGQEVILRCVPISNHLYFYWYRQILGQKVEFLVSFYNNEISEKSEIFDDQFSVERPDGSNFTLKIRSTKLEDSAMYFCASSEALPGAGTDTQYFGPGTRLTVL.

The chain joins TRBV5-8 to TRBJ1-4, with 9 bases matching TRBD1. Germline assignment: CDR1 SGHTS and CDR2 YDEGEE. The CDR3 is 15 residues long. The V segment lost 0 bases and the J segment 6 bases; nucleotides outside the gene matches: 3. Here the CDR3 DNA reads TGTGCCAGCAGCTTGGGGACAGGGGATTATGAAAAACTGTTTTTT. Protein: CASSLGTGDYEKLFF. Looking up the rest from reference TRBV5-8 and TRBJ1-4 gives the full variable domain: EAGVTQSPTHLIKTRGQQATLRCSPISGHTSVYWYQQALGLGLQFLLWYDEGEERNRGNFPPRFSGRQFPNYSSELNVNALELEDSALYLCASSLGTGDYEKLFFGSGTQLSVL.

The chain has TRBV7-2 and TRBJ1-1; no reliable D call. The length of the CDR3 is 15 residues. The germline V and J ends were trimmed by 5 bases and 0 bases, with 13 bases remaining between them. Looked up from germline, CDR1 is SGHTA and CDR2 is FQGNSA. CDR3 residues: CASSHMGRMNTEAFF. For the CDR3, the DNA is TGTGCCAGCAGCCACATGGGGAGAATGAACACTGAAGCTTTCTTT.

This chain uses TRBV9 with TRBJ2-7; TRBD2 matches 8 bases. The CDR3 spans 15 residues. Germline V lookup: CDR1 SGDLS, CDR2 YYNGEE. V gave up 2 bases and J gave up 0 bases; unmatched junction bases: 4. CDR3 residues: CASSVRGGSSYEQYF. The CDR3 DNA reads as TGTGCCAGCAGCGTGCGCGGGGGGAGCTCCTACGAGCAGTACTTC.

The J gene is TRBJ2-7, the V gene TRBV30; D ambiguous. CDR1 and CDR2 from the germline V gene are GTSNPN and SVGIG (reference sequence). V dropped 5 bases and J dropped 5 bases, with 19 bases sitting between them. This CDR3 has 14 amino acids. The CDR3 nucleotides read TGTGCCTGGGACGACCCCGGTTGGGTCCACGAGCAGTACTTC. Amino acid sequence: CAWDDPGWVHEQYF.

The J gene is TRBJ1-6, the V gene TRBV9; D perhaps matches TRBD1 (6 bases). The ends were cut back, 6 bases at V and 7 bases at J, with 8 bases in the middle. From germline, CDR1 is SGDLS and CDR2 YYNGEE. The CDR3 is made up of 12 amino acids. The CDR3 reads CASNQGNSPLHF. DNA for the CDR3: TGTGCCAGCAACCAGGGGAATTCACCCCTCCACTTT.

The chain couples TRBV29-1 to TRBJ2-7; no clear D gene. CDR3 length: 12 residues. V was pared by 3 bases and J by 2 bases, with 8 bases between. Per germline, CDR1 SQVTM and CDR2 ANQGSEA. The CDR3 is CSVDAGPYEQYF. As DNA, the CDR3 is TGCAGCGTTGATGCAGGCCCCTACGAGCAGTACTTC.

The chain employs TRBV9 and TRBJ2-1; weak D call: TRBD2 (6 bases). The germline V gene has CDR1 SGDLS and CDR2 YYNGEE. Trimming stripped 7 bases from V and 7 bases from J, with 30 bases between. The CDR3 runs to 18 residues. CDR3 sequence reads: CASDKSGLVGLSWNEQFF. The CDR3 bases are TGTGCCAGCGACAAATCGGGACTTGTGGGTCTTAGTTGGAATGAGCAGTTCTTC.

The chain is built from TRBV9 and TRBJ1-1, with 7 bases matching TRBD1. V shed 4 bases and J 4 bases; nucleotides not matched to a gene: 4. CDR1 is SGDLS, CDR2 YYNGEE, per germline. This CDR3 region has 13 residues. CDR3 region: CASSLTGTTEAFF. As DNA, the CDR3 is TGTGCCAGCAGCCTGACAGGGACCACTGAAGCTTTCTTT. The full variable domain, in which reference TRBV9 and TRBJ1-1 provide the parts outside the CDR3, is DSGVTQTPKHLITATGQRVTLRCSPRSGDLSVYWYQQSLDQGLQFLIQYYNGEERAKGNILERFSAQQFPDLHSELNLSSLELGDSALYFCASSLTGTTEAFFGQGTRLTVV.

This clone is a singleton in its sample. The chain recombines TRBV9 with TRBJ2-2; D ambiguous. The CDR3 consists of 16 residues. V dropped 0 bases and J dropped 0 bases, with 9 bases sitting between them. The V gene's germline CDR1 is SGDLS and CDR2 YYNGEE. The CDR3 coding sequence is TGTGCCAGCAGCGTAGGTACTAACGCGAACACCGGGGAGCTGTTTTTT. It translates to CASSVGTNANTGELFF.

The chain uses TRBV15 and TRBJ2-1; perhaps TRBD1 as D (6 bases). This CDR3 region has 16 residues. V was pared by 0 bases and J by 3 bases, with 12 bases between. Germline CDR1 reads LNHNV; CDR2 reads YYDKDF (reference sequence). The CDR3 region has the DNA TGTGCCACCAGCAGAGATTCGGACAGCTTCTACAATGAGCAGTTCTTC. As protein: CATSRDSDSFYNEQFF.